One and the same sample provided the 25 T cell receptor beta chains below, sequenced in a study of shared clonotypes between healthy human individuals. Sequencing was performed with immunoSEQ multiplex PCR; in TCRdb, only in-frame clones are kept and a portion is missing. The sample has around 2.3 million clones, approximately 96% seen once. The sequenced material came from naive CD4+ T cells sorted from blood. Subset: CD45RA+ positively selected. The receptor set was obtained from a man younger than 35 in good health.

The J gene is TRBJ2-7, the V gene TRBV5-4; 9 bases fit TRBD2. The germline V gene encodes CDR1 SGHNT and CDR2 YYREEE (reference sequence). The CDR3 totals 14 residues. Germline trimming cut 4 bases from V and 6 bases from J; bases unmatched to any gene: 8. CDR3 sequence: CASSLPGLATEQYF. The CDR3 region has the DNA TGTGCCAGCAGCCTACCGGGACTAGCTACCGAGCAGTACTTC.

The chain links TRBV27 to TRBJ2-1; 7 bases match TRBD1. Germline V CDR1 and CDR2: MNHEY, SMNVEV (reference sequence). V lost 5 bases and J lost 12; bases outside the gene matches: 7. CDR3 length: 12 amino acids. CDR3 DNA sequence: TGTGCCAGCAGTAACAGACAGGGCACGCAGTTCTTC. Translating it yields CASSNRQGTQFF.

Worth noting for this clone: Other DNA sequences in the sample encode the same CDR3. The chain has TRBV7-2 and TRBJ1-5; a weak D match, TRBD1 (5 bases). Looked up from germline, CDR1 is SGHTA and CDR2 is FQGNSA. CDR3 length equals 13 residues. V lost 1 base to trimming and J lost 5 bases, with 6 bases between them. CDR3: CASSLGRDQPQHF. CDR3 nucleotide sequence: TGTGCCAGCAGCTTAGGCAGGGATCAGCCCCAGCATTTT. Based on the CDR3 plus reference TRBV7-2 and TRBJ1-5, the full variable domain is GAGVSQSPSNKVTEKGKDVELRCDPISGHTALYWYRQSLGQGLEFLIYFQGNSAPDKSGLPSDRFSAERTGGSVSTLTIQRTQQEDSAVYLCASSLGRDQPQHFGDGTRLSIL.

This chain connects TRBV12-5 to TRBJ1-1; D is unresolved. Germline-derived CDR1 and CDR2 are LGHNT and FRNRAP. Trimming took off 2 bases at V and 4 bases at J, with 11 bases between the two ends. There are 14 residues in the CDR3. The CDR3 reads CASGLSSGSTEAFF. CDR3 DNA: TGTGCTAGTGGTTTGTCCTCCGGCAGCACTGAAGCTTTCTTT.

The chain couples TRBV6-6 to TRBJ2-1; possible D gene TRBD1, 5 bases. This CDR3 has 15 residues. In germline, CDR1 is MNHNY, CDR2 SVGAGI (reference sequence). Trimming cost V 2 bases and J 2 bases, with 10 bases left between them. The CDR3 loop reads CASSYVRETYNEQFF. CDR3 sequence (DNA): TGTGCCAGCAGTTACGTCAGGGAAACCTACAATGAGCAGTTCTTC.

The CDR3 region is CASSPPQGNGYEQYF. In nucleotides, the CDR3 is TGTGCCAGCTCACCACCGCAGGGAAACGGGTACGAGCAGTACTTC. The rearrangement joins TRBV18 to TRBJ2-7, with a weak D call TRBD1 (5 bases). Trimming shortened V by 0 bases and J by 4 bases, and 13 bases separated the two germline ends. The CDR3 is 15 amino acids. From germline, CDR1 is KGHSH and CDR2 LQKENI.

The chain employs TRBV7-2 and TRBJ1-1; D gene uncertain. Trimming took off 5 bases at V and 5 bases at J, with 12 bases between the two ends. Per germline, CDR1 SGHTA and CDR2 FQGNSA. This CDR3 region has 13 residues. CDR3 loop: CASSRVEGTEAFF. DNA for the CDR3: TGTGCCAGCAGCAGGGTGGAGGGAACTGAAGCTTTCTTT.

This clone was seen only once. This chain joins TRBV2 and TRBJ2-3, with unresolved D. This CDR3 is built from 13 residues. Germline V CDR1 and CDR2: SNHLY, FYNNEI. The V and J ends lost 4 bases and 1 base respectively, with 6 bases between them. CDR3 in DNA: TGTGCCAGCAGTGTGTCCCGCACAGATACGCAGTATTTT. It specifies CASSVSRTDTQYF.

The chain employs TRBV2 and TRBJ2-5; 12 bases are shared with TRBD2. Germline V gene data show CDR1 as SNHLY and CDR2 as FYNNEI. CDR3 length: 15 residues. With 3 bases clipped from V and 4 bases from J, the junction kept 3 bases outside the gene matches. CDR3 DNA: TGTGCCAGCAGTGAGGGACTAGCGGGCTCAGAGACCCAGTACTTC. It translates to CASSEGLAGSETQYF.

The chain carries TRBV6-5 and TRBJ2-7; the D gene could be TRBD1 or TRBD2 (5 bases each). Trimming shortened V by 6 bases and J by 0 bases, and 15 bases separated the two germline ends. The CDR3 has 15 amino acids. Germline values: CDR1 MNHEY, CDR2 SVGAGI. The CDR3 loop reads CASRHGALSSYEQYF. CDR3 coding DNA: TGTGCCAGCAGACACGGGGCCCTTAGCTCCTACGAGCAGTACTTC.

This rearrangement joins TRBV4-3 to TRBJ1-2; no definite D call. With 0 bases removed from V and 4 bases from J, the gap between germline ends came to 9 bases. The V gene's germline CDR1 is LGHNA and CDR2 YSLEER. The CDR3 consists of 14 residues. The CDR3 reads CASSQDRPGYGYTF. As DNA, the CDR3 is TGCGCCAGCAGCCAAGATCGCCCGGGCTATGGCTACACCTTC.

This clone was picked up one time. CDR3 coding DNA: TGCGCCAGCAGTGAGTGGGGAGCGGGAGACAATGAGCAGTTCTTC. It yields the protein CASSEWGAGDNEQFF. The J gene is TRBJ2-1, the V gene TRBV10-1, with 8 bases aligning to TRBD2. Germline loops: CDR1 WNHNN, CDR2 SYGVQD (reference sequence). CDR3 size: 15 residues. V was pared by 1 base and J by 5 bases, with 4 bases of the junction left unmatched.

V gene TRBV15 combines with J gene TRBJ1-3, with D uncertain. CDR1 is LNHNV and CDR2 is YYDKDF in the germline V gene (reference sequence). The CDR3 has 15 residues. V lost 0 bases and J 4 bases, leaving 10 bases between the germline ends. CDR3 residues: CATSRDLGYGNTIYF. The CDR3 DNA follows: TGTGCCACCAGCAGAGATCTGGGTTACGGAAACACCATATATTTT. The variable domain in full, completed from reference TRBV15 and TRBJ1-3, reads DAMVIQNPRYQVTQFGKPVTLSCSQTLNHNVMYWYQQKSSQAPKLLFHYYDKDFNNEADTPDNFQSRRPNTSFCFLDIRSPGLGDTAMYLCATSRDLGYGNTIYFGEGSWLTVV.

This chain links TRBV4-1 with TRBJ1-2; perhaps TRBD1 as D (5 bases). Per germline, CDR1 MGHRA and CDR2 YSYEKL. The CDR3 loop spans 18 amino acids. V shed 2 bases and J shed 0 bases, with 19 bases lying between them. The CDR3 sequence: CASSQHRDTGLANYGYTF. The CDR3 nucleotides read TGCGCCAGCAGCCAACATAGAGACACAGGCTTAGCTAACTATGGCTACACCTTC.

The rearrangement uses TRBV29-1 and TRBJ1-1; 8 bases fit TRBD1. The CDR3 extends over 13 amino acids. Trimming at V came to 7 bases and at J to 5 bases, leaving 9 bases not matched to a gene. CDR1 and CDR2 (germline): SQVTM, ANQGSEA. The CDR3 protein is CSAMDRVKTEAFF. The CDR3 region has the DNA TGCAGCGCTATGGACAGGGTAAAGACTGAAGCTTTCTTT.

This sequence joins TRBV10-3 and TRBJ2-3, with D uncertain. V was shortened by 3 bases and J by 0 bases, with 10 bases between the two germline ends. There are 15 residues in the CDR3. Germline-derived CDR1 and CDR2 are ENHRY and SYGVKD. The CDR3: CAISELKASTDTQYF. Written as DNA, the CDR3 is TGTGCCATCAGTGAACTGAAAGCCAGCACAGATACGCAGTATTTT.

This clone has only one observation. The J gene is TRBJ1-2, the V gene TRBV10-3; 9 bases line up with TRBD1. The CDR3 spans 13 residues. The junction had 8 bases not matched to a gene; V was cut back by 7 bases and J by 8 bases. Germline V gene lookup returns CDR1 ENHRY and CDR2 SYGVKD. CDR3 region: CAIIGQGSVGYTF. The CDR3 DNA follows: TGTGCCATCATCGGACAGGGGTCAGTCGGCTACACCTTC.

V and J are TRBV14 and TRBJ2-2, with a weak D call TRBD2 (5 bases). The germline V gene has CDR1 SGHDN and CDR2 FVKESK. This CDR3 comprises 19 residues. V lost 2 bases, J lost 10 bases, and 29 bases lay in between. As DNA, the CDR3 is TGTGCCAGCAGCCAACTCCTGGTGGGCGGGCAACGCACCATGGCGGAGCTGTTTTTT. It encodes CASSQLLVGGQRTMAELFF.

The chain joins TRBV11-2 to TRBJ2-2, with 9 bases identical to TRBD2. The germline V gene encodes CDR1 SGHAT and CDR2 FQNNGV. This CDR3 comprises 16 residues. V lost 6 bases, J lost 5 bases, and 10 bases stayed unmatched. In DNA, the CDR3 is TGTGCCAGCAGACCCTCTGGGACTAGCAGGACCGGGGAGCTGTTTTTT. It specifies CASRPSGTSRTGELFF.

The chain links TRBV11-3 to TRBJ2-2; no firm D call. The germline V gene encodes CDR1 SGHNT and CDR2 YENEEA. CDR3 length equals 14 residues. V was cut by 2 bases and J by 1 base, with 5 bases left in between. CDR3 sequence reads: CASSLLGNTGELFF. The CDR3 DNA sequence: TGTGCCAGCAGCTTACTCGGGAACACCGGGGAGCTGTTTTTT.

This sequence joins TRBV27 and TRBJ2-7; possibly TRBD2 for D (6 bases). The V gene's germline CDR1 is MNHEY and CDR2 SMNVEV (reference sequence). The CDR3 totals 13 residues. V lost 7 bases and J 6 bases, leaving 16 bases between the germline ends. The CDR3 bases are TGTGCCAGCACAGCCGGGACTCCGTCCGAGCAGTACTTC. Its protein product is CASTAGTPSEQYF.

V usage is TRBV2 and J usage is TRBJ2-5; 7 bases line up with TRBD1. Germline V gene data show CDR1 as SNHLY and CDR2 as FYNNEI. V gave up 7 bases and J gave up 2 bases; unmatched junction bases: 7. This CDR3 region has 14 residues. The CDR3 reads CASIVDRAQETQYF. CDR3 in DNA: TGTGCCAGCATCGTTGACAGGGCTCAAGAGACCCAGTACTTC.

The chain joins TRBV7-2 to TRBJ2-1, with D unresolved. Germline V lookup: CDR1 SGHTA, CDR2 FQGNSA. The V gene lost 0 bases and the J gene lost 7 bases, with 7 bases spanning the gap. This CDR3 spans 13 amino acids. The DNA for the CDR3 is TGTGCCAGCAGCTTAGCGGATTTAAATGAGCAGTTCTTC. This codes for CASSLADLNEQFF.

The chain recombines TRBV5-1 with TRBJ2-7; possible D gene TRBD1, 5 bases. Germline V gene data show CDR1 as SGHRS and CDR2 as YFSETQ. The CDR3 is 15 amino acids. The ends were cut back, 4 bases at V and 4 bases at J, with 18 bases in the middle. In DNA, the CDR3 is TGCGCCAGCAGCCCCGGACAAGTCGCCGGATACGAGCAGTACTTC. This gives the protein CASSPGQVAGYEQYF. Looking up the rest from reference TRBV5-1 and TRBJ2-7 gives the full variable domain: KAGVTQTPRYLIKTRGQQVTLSCSPISGHRSVSWYQQTPGQGLQFLFEYFSETQRNKGNFPGRFSGRQFSNSRSEMNVSTLELGDSALYLCASSPGQVAGYEQYFGPGTRLTVT.

The J gene is TRBJ1-1, the V gene TRBV7-8; the D gene is possibly TRBD1 (6 bases). Germline CDR1 is SGHVS and CDR2 is FQNEAQ. This CDR3 has 14 amino acids. V gave up 3 bases and J gave up 2 bases, with 10 bases separating them. CDR3 sequence: CASSFDRLNTEAFF. The CDR3 DNA reads as TGTGCCAGCAGCTTCGACAGGCTAAACACTGAAGCTTTCTTT.